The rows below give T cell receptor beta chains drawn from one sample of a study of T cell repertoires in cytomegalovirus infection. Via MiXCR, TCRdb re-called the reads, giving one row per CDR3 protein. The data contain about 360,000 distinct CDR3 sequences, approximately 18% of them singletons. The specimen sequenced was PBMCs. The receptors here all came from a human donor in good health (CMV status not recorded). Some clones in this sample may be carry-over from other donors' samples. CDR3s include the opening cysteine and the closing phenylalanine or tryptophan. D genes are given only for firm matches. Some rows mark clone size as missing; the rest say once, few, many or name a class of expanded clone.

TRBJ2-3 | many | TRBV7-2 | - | CASSLGSASTAQYF | TGTGCCAGCAGCTTAGGGTCAGCTTCTACTGCGCAGTATTTT
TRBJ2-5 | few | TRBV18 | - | CASSPLDLQETQYF | TGTGCCAGCTCACCATTAGACTTACAAGAGACCCAGTACTTC
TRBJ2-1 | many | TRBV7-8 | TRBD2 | CASSSGAGAFNEQFF | TGTGCCAGCAGCTCCGGAGCGGGGGCCTTTAATGAGCAGTTCTTC
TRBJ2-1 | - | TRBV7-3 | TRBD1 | CASSLYRGSSYNEQFF | TGTGCCAGCAGCTTGTACAGGGGGAGCTCCTACAATGAGCAGTTCTTC
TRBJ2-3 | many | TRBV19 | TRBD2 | CASTAGVLAGNTQYF | TGTGCCAGCACTGCGGGGGTTTTGGCGGGGAATACGCAGTATTTT
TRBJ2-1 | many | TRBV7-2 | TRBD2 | CASSSSSGARGAYEQFF | TGTGCCAGCAGCTCTTCTAGCGGGGCGAGGGGTGCCTATGAGCAGTTCTTC
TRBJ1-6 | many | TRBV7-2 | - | CASSPHGENSPLHF | TGTGCCAGCAGCCCACATGGGGAGAATTCACCCCTCCACTTT
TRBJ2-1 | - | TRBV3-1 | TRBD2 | CASSQASGGSYNEQFF | TGTGCCAGCAGCCAAGCTAGCGGGGGATCTTACAATGAGCAGTTCTTC
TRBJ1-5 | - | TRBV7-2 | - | CASSFYAGGSNQPQHF | TGTGCCAGCAGCTTCTATGCGGGTGGAAGCAATCAGCCCCAGCATTTT
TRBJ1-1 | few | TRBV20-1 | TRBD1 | CQTTGVNTEAFF | TGCCAAACGACAGGGGTCAACACTGAAGCTTTCTTT
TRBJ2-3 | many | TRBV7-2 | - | CASSVTRDTDTQYF | TGTGCCAGCAGCGTTACTAGGGACACAGATACGCAGTATTTT
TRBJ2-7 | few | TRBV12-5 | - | CAKPSPGEYEQYF | TGTGCCAAGCCCAGCCCCGGCGAGTACGAGCAGTACTTC
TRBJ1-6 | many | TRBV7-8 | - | CASSLGWRSPLHF | TGTGCCAGCAGCTTAGGGTGGCGGTCACCCCTCCACTTT
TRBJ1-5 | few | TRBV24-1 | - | CATSDFWVIGNQPQHF | TGTGCCACCAGTGATTTTTGGGTGATTGGCAATCAGCCCCAGCATTTT
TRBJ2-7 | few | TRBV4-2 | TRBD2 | CASSPHGGTEYEQYF | TGTGCCAGCAGCCCCCACGGGGGGACCGAATACGAGCAGTACTTC
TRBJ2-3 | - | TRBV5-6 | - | CASSLRRGAYTDTQYF | TGTGCCAGCAGCTTGAGACGGGGGGCCTACACAGATACGCAGTATTTT
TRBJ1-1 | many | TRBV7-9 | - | CASSPSDRPNTEAFF | TGTGCCAGCAGCCCCTCCGACAGACCTAACACTGAAGCTTTCTTT
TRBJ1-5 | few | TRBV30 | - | CAWSFHKNSNQPQHF | TGTGCCTGGAGTTTCCACAAGAATAGCAATCAGCCCCAGCATTTT
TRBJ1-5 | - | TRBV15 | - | CATSREMSQDQPQHF | TGTGCCACCAGCAGAGAGATGTCCCAGGACCAGCCCCAGCATTTT
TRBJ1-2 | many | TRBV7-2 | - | CASSEVGGADYGYTF | TGTGCCAGCAGCGAAGTGGGGGGCGCGGACTATGGCTACACCTTC
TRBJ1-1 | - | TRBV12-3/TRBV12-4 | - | CASSLLATDWTEAFF | TGTGCCAGCAGTTTATTAGCTACAGATTGGACTGAAGCTTTCTTT
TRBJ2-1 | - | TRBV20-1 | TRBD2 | CSARNIAGNSEQFF | TGCAGTGCTAGAAATATAGCGGGAAATAGTGAGCAGTTCTTC
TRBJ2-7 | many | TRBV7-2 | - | CASSPRQKLGQYF | TGTGCCAGCAGCCCAAGACAGAAATTGGGGCAGTACTTC
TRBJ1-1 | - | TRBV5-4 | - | CASGKQQRGVTEAFF | TGTGCCAGCGGTAAACAGCAACGGGGAGTCACTGAAGCTTTCTTT
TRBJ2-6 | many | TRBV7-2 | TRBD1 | CASSWRQGAGANVLTF | TGTGCCAGCAGCTGGCGACAGGGGGCCGGGGCCAACGTCCTGACTTTC
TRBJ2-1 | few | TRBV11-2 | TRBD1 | CASTPPTGLVYEQFF | TGTGCCAGCACTCCTCCGACAGGGTTGGTATATGAGCAGTTCTTC
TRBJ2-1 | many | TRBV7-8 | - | CASSLEGVGYNEQFF | TGTGCCAGCAGCTTAGAAGGGGTAGGCTACAATGAGCAGTTCTTC
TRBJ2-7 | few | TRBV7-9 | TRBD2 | CASNLAGVSYEQYF | TGTGCCAGCAACTTAGCGGGAGTGTCCTACGAGCAGTACTTC
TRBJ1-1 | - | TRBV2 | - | CASRGTLDTEAFF | TGTGCCAGCCGGGGGACGTTGGACACTGAAGCTTTCTTT
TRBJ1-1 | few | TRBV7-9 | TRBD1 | CASSLDTGETEAFF | TGTGCCAGCAGCTTAGACACAGGGGAGACTGAAGCTTTCTTT
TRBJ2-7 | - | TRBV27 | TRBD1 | CASSPSPGQLYEQYF | TGTGCCAGCAGCCCTTCCCCGGGACAGTTATACGAGCAGTACTTC
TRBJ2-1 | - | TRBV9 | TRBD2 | CASSPGGGSGRRNEQFF | TGTGCCAGCAGCCCAGGCGGTGGTAGCGGGAGGCGGAATGAGCAGTTCTTC